Presented here are 28 T cell receptor beta chains from one specimen sequenced in a study of tumor and adjacent non-tumor tissue in lung cancer (dated by TCRdb to the late 2010s). Receptor amplification or capture employed multiplex PCR. TCRdb names Illumina HiSeq 2500 as the instrument used. TCRbeta libraries were constructed through three rounds of nested PCR with primers (Table S4) according to protocols modified from ARM-PCR. TCRdb handled the public reads itself, with Q25 trimming in fastp and clone calling in MiXCR, and kept productive beta chains. Rows are combined by CDR3 protein, so each entry shows the most common genes and DNA. The sample contains approximately 71,000 distinct CDR3 sequences, 55% to 75% of them found a single time. The ten largest clonotypes hold around 20% of the sample. Bulk unsorted tissue served as the source for RNA extraction, and RNA quality was assessed using a NanoDrop ND-1000 and an Agilent 2100.

Material for sequencing was lung tumor tissue. Source of these receptors: a man aged 45-65 years with non-small cell lung cancer.

Points on this clonotype: A read error may account for a junction end that differs from germline. This chain joins TRBV6-6 and TRBJ1-6; D is unclear. CDR3 length: 17 residues. From germline, CDR1 is MNHNY and CDR2 SVGAGI (reference sequence). Here the CDR3 reads CASSYDQTSSYNSPLRF. CDR3 nucleotides: TGTGCCAGCAGTTACGATCAGACGAGCTCATATAATTCACCCCTCCGCTTT.

The rearrangement links TRBV11-2 to TRBJ1-1; 7 bases align to TRBD1. This CDR3 has 16 residues. The V segment lost 5 bases and the J segment 4 bases; nucleotides outside the gene matches: 13. The V gene's germline CDR1 is SGHAT and CDR2 FQNNGV. CDR3 coding DNA: TGTGCCAGCAGCATTCGGAGAGGGGGCTGGGGCACTGAAGCTTTCTTT. Translation: CASSIRRGGWGTEAFF. The entire variable domain, with the rest obtained from reference TRBV11-2 and TRBJ1-1, is as follows: EAGVAQSPRYKIIEKRQSVAFWCNPISGHATLYWYQQILGQGPKLLIQFQNNGVVDDSQLPKDRFSAERLKGVDSTLKIQPAKLEDSAVYLCASSIRRGGWGTEAFFGQGTRLTVV.

This clonotype was observed many times. The chain employs TRBV7-9 and TRBJ1-4; no clear D gene. Between the trimmed V and J ends, which lost 3 bases and 12 bases, there was a span of 17 bases. This CDR3 has 14 amino acids. CDR1 is SEHNR and CDR2 is FQNEAQ in the germline V gene (reference sequence). The CDR3 loop is CASSLGTGSRELFF. The DNA of the CDR3 is TGTGCCAGCAGCTTGGGTACCGGTAGTAGGGAACTGTTTTTT.

This clonotype occurred a few times. A much larger clonotype is one base distant, so this may be a read error. The chain carries TRBV6-5 and TRBJ2-1; D gene uncertain. The CDR3 is made up of 12 amino acids. Germline CDR1 is MNHEY and CDR2 is SVGAGI. The CDR3 DNA follows: TGTTCCAGCAGTTCCATTAAGAATGAGCAGTTCTTC. It translates to CSSSSIKNEQFF.

About this clonotype: This may arise from a read error, as a much more abundant clone is one base away. The chain carries TRBV5-6 and TRBJ2-3; D is perhaps TRBD1 or TRBD2 (5 bases each). The germline V and J ends were trimmed by 0 bases and 2 bases, with 10 bases remaining between them. Germline lookup yields CDR1 SGHDT and CDR2 YYEEEE. The CDR3 length is 15 residues. DNA for the CDR3: TGTGCCAGCAGCTTGGGTCCCGGGACCACAGATACGCAGTATTTT. Translating gives CASSLGPGTTDTQYF.

Note on this clonotype: One base away lies a much larger clone, so this may be a sequencing read error. The J gene is TRBJ2-5, the V gene TRBV5-6; tentative D call: TRBD2 (5 bases). Per germline, CDR1 SGHDT and CDR2 YYEEEE. Trimming left V 5 bases short and J 7 bases short, with 12 bases between. The length of the CDR3 is 12 residues. Here the CDR3 DNA reads TGTGCCAGCAGGCGACCAGGAGGGACCCAGTACTTC. Translating it yields CASRRPGGTQYF.

This clonotype showed up just once. The V and J genes are TRBV2 and TRBJ1-6; possible D gene TRBD1, 5 bases. Trimming removed 8 bases from V and 8 bases from J, with 13 bases in between. The length of the CDR3 is 13 residues. The germline V gene encodes CDR1 SNHLY and CDR2 FYNNEI. The CDR3 region has the DNA TGTGCCAGCGCCGAGCGGGGGGATTCACCCCTCCACTTT. It translates to CASAERGDSPLHF. Full variable domain (outside the CDR3, taken from reference TRBV2 and TRBJ1-6): EPEVTQTPSHQVTQMGQEVILRCVPISNHLYFYWYRQILGQKVEFLVSFYNNEISEKSEIFDDQFSVERPDGSNFTLKIRSTKLEDSAMYFCASAERGDSPLHFGNGTRLTVT.

This clonotype appeared a few times. With a much larger clone just one base away, this may be a read error. This chain joins TRBV6-5 and TRBJ2-5; D possibly uses TRBD1 or TRBD2 (5 bases each). Germline values: CDR1 MNHEY, CDR2 SVGAGI. The CDR3 extends over 13 amino acids. CDR3: CVSSYLGAGTQYF. As DNA, the CDR3 is TGTGTCAGCAGTTACCTCGGGGCCGGGACCCAGTACTTC.

Details on this clonotype: At one end, the junction sequence differs from germline, possibly due to a read error. This rearrangement joins TRBV11-1 to TRBJ2-1, with D hard to call. The germline V gene has CDR1 SGHAT and CDR2 FQDESV (reference sequence). CDR3 size: 14 residues. CDR3 coding DNA: TGTGCTAGCAGCTTAGAACGGGCAGACAATGAGCGGTTCTTC. Translating it yields CASSLERADNERFF.

Remarks on this clonotype: An end of the junction differs from the germline gene, which may be a read error. The rearrangement joins TRBV11-3 to TRBJ2-2; possibly TRBD1 for D (6 bases). This CDR3 region has 15 residues. The germline V gene has CDR1 SGHNT and CDR2 YENEEA. CDR3 loop: CASTIDRTNTGELFF. The CDR3 nucleotides are TGTGCCAGCACCATAGACAGGACGAACACCGGGGAGCTGTTTTTC. The variable domain in full, completed from reference TRBV11-3 and TRBJ2-2, reads EAGVVQSPRYKIIEKKQPVAFWCNPISGHNTLYWYLQNLGQGPELLIRYENEEAVDDSQLPKDRFSAERLKGVDSTLKIQPAELGDSAVYLCASTIDRTNTGELFFGEGSRLTVL.

V gene TRBV7-9 combines with J gene TRBJ1-2; perhaps TRBD1 as D (6 bases). Germline V gives CDR1 SEHNR, CDR2 FQNEAQ (reference sequence). The CDR3 spans 12 residues. V was cut by 8 bases and J by 3 bases, with 10 bases left in between. The chain's CDR3 is CASRRTDYGYTF. The CDR3 coding sequence is TGTGCCAGCCGTAGGACAGACTATGGCTACACCTTC.

V and J are TRBV28 and TRBJ1-5; D is possibly TRBD1 (6 bases). V was clipped by 11 bases and J by 9 bases, with 23 bases between them. The CDR3 loop spans 14 amino acids. In germline, CDR1 is MDHEN, CDR2 SYDVKM. The DNA for the CDR3 is TGTGCCTGCTCCCGAGGGGGGGGCGGTCGGCCCCAGCATTTT. This gives the protein CACSRGGGGRPQHF. Using reference TRBV28 and TRBJ1-5 for the parts outside the CDR3, the full variable domain is DVKVTQSSRYLVKRTGEKVFLECVQDMDHENMFWYRQDPGLGLRLIYFSYDVKMKEKGDIPEGYSVSREKKERFSLILESASTNQTSMYLCACSRGGGGRPQHFGDGTRLSIL.

On this clonotype: The conserved phenylalanine or tryptophan normally closing the CDR3 is absent here, so this likely arose from a read error. The chain has TRBV4-1 and TRBJ2-2; tentatively, D is TRBD1 (6 bases). CDR1 MGHRA and CDR2 YSYEKL come from the germline V gene. CDR3 length equals 14 residues. This CDR3 is CASGQPIITGDLFL. CDR3 DNA: TGCGCCAGCGGACAGCCAATAATTACCGGGGACCTGTTTCTT.

The chain has TRBV11-2 and TRBJ2-7; D is tentatively TRBD1 or TRBD2 (5 bases each). This CDR3 is built from 18 residues. Germline V lookup: CDR1 SGHAT, CDR2 FQNNGV. With 1 base removed from V and 0 bases from J, the gap between germline ends came to 19 bases. The CDR3 region has the DNA TGTGCCAGCAGCTTAGTCGTGGTTAGAGGGGCCTCCTCCTACGAGCAGTACTTC. As protein: CASSLVVVRGASSYEQYF.

This clonotype was detected a few times. The V call is TRBV7-9, the J call TRBJ2-1; 11 nucleotides line up with TRBD2. V was pared by 4 bases and J by 9 bases, with 5 bases of the junction left unmatched. The CDR3 is made up of 14 amino acids. Germline V gene sequence: CDR1 SEHNR, CDR2 FQNEAQ (reference sequence). The CDR3 nucleotides read TGTGCCAGCAGCTCCGGGACTAGCGGTGTTGAGCAGTTCTTC. Protein sequence: CASSSGTSGVEQFF.

On this clonotype itself: The final CDR3 position lacks the conserved phenylalanine or tryptophan, pointing to a likely read error. V and J are TRBV12-3 or TRBV12-4 and TRBJ2-1, with TRBD2 matching 13 bases. This CDR3 has 16 residues. The CDR3 sequence: CASSRTSGGAIIQQFL. The DNA for the CDR3 is TGTGCAAGCAGCCGTACTAGCGGGGGGGCCATCATCCAGCAGTTCCTC.

In the case of this clonotype: The junction shows a germline mismatch at one end, possibly a read error. This sequence joins TRBV11-1 and TRBJ2-7; D is unresolved. CDR1 and CDR2 from the germline V gene are SGHAT and FQDESV (reference sequence). The CDR3 extends over 13 amino acids. The CDR3 nucleotides are TGTGTCAGCAGCTTAGTGGGTGGCTACGAGCAGTACTTC. Amino acids: CVSSLVGGYEQYF. Complete variable domain (other parts from reference TRBV11-1 and TRBJ2-7): EAEVAQSPRYKITEKSQAVAFWCDPISGHATLYWYRQILGQGPELLVQFQDESVVDDSQLPKDRFSAERLKGVDSTLKIQPAELGDSAMYLCVSSLVGGYEQYFGPGTRLTVT.

The J gene is TRBJ2-1, the V gene TRBV6-5; D perhaps matches TRBD2 (5 bases). The CDR3 loop spans 14 amino acids. Trimming removed 7 bases from V and 4 bases from J, with 14 bases in between. In germline, CDR1 is MNHEY, CDR2 SVGAGI. The CDR3 DNA sequence: TGTGCCAGCAACACGGGAAGGCTGTACAATGAGCAGTTCTTC. Protein: CASNTGRLYNEQFF.

The chain employs TRBV12-3 or TRBV12-4 and TRBJ2-1; 7 bases agree with TRBD2. This CDR3 contains 15 residues. V was clipped by 5 bases and J by 6 bases; unmatched bases: 10. CDR3 residues: CASSTSGAQCNEQFF. CDR3 bases: TGTGCCAGCAGTACCAGCGGGGCCCAGTGCAATGAGCAGTTCTTC.

This clonotype was observed many times. The chain links TRBV12-3 or TRBV12-4 to TRBJ2-2; a possible D gene is TRBD1 (6 bases). This CDR3 spans 19 amino acids. The V end lost 1 base, the J end lost 0 bases, and 18 bases lay between the germline ends. In nucleotides, the CDR3 is TGTGCCAGCAGTTTAGTTATAAGGCTAGGGACACCGAACACCGGGGAGCTGTTTTTT. This sequence encodes CASSLVIRLGTPNTGELFF.

The chain has TRBV7-9 and TRBJ2-3; the D gene is possibly TRBD1 (6 bases). V lost 1 base and J 6 bases, leaving 14 bases between the germline ends. The CDR3 has 15 residues. The germline gives CDR1 SEHNR, CDR2 FQNEAQ (reference sequence). The CDR3 loop reads CASSLGLQGSDTQYF. The CDR3 DNA is TGTGCCAGCAGCTTAGGCTTACAGGGATCCGATACGCAGTATTTT. The variable domain in full, completed from reference TRBV7-9 and TRBJ2-3, reads DTGVSQNPRHKITKRGQNVTFRCDPISEHNRLYWYRQTLGQGPEFLTYFQNEAQLEKSRLLSDRFSAERPKGSFSTLEIQRTEQGDSAMYLCASSLGLQGSDTQYFGPGTRLTVL.

A remark on this clonotype: This may stem from a read error, because a much larger clone lies one nucleotide away. This sequence joins TRBV6-5 and TRBJ2-5; 7 positions agree with TRBD2. CDR3 size: 12 residues. Germline values: CDR1 MNHEY, CDR2 SVGAGI. J lost 7 bases, V lost 6 bases, and 5 bases had no gene match. This CDR3 reads CASSSSGGTQYF. Here the CDR3 DNA reads TGTGCCAGCAGCTCTTCGGGGGGGACCCAGTACTTC.

The chain is built from TRBV28 and TRBJ2-7; D is tentatively TRBD1 or TRBD2 (5 bases each). V was pared by 8 bases and J by 0 bases, with 14 bases between. The length of the CDR3 is 14 residues. The germline V gene encodes CDR1 MDHEN and CDR2 SYDVKM. CDR3 coding DNA: TGTGCCAGCTGCCGGGACCCTTTCTCCTACGAGCAGTACTTC. Translation: CASCRDPFSYEQYF.

Comments on this clonotype: One end of the junction is discordant with germline, which a read error may explain. The chain employs TRBV4-1 and TRBJ1-2, with 9 bases fitting TRBD1. Germline-derived CDR1 and CDR2 are MGHRA and YSYEKL. CDR3 length equals 18 residues. The CDR3 coding sequence is TGCGTCAGCAGCCTTTTGGTAAGGAGACAGGGGGAAGAATATGGCTACACCTTC. Its translation: CVSSLLVRRQGEEYGYTF.

This clonotype was counted between two and nine times. At one end, the junction sequence differs from germline, possibly due to a read error. CDR3 amino acids: CASRKTGYNSSLHF. The DNA of the CDR3 is TGTGCCAGCAGAAAGACAGGGTATAATTCATCCCTCCACTTT. The rearrangement uses TRBV12-3 or TRBV12-4 and TRBJ1-6; 7 nucleotides match TRBD1. The CDR3 is 14 amino acids.

This chain uses TRBV12-3 or TRBV12-4 with TRBJ2-3; 7 bases line up with TRBD2. V shed 5 bases and J 4 bases; nucleotides not matched to a gene: 9. The CDR3 loop spans 15 amino acids. Here the CDR3 reads CASSIAGVEADTQYF. CDR3 DNA: TGTGCCAGCAGTATTGCGGGAGTCGAAGCAGATACGCAGTATTTT.

The chain's CDR3 is CASSALTGREQYF. Written as DNA, the CDR3 is TGTGCCAGCAGTGCTTTGACAGGGCGAGAGCAGTACTTC. The chain has TRBV2 and TRBJ2-7; TRBD1 matches at 7 bases. The CDR3 consists of 13 residues. Germline V lookup: CDR1 SNHLY, CDR2 FYNNEI. The V and J ends lost 4 bases and 7 bases, in that order; junction bases with no gene match: 7.

As for this clonotype: This may arise from a read error, as a much more abundant clone is one base away. V and J are TRBV28 and TRBJ2-3; no definite D call. CDR3 length: 13 residues. Germline V gene lookup returns CDR1 MDHEN and CDR2 SYDVKM. The V and J ends lost 2 bases and 1 base respectively, with 4 bases between them. This chain's CDR3 is CASSLLGTDTQYF. CDR3 nucleotides: TGTGCCAGCAGTTTACTAGGCACAGATACGCAGTATTTT.